This TCR beta chain was found in a study of cytomegalovirus exposure and HLA in healthy donors. Notes on the study in general: According to the study, 150 to 200 TCR beta chains were cytomegalovirus-associated.

Produced via immunoSEQ multiplex PCR; TCRdb's table is partial and in-frame only. The table records about 110,000 clones, roughly 89% of them present only once. J was trimmed by 4 bases and V by 0 bases; bases with no gene match: 7. Per the germline V gene, CDR1 is SGDLS and CDR2 is YYNGEE. There are 16 residues in the CDR3. About this clone itself: Its antigen is undetermined.

Sequenced sample: PBMCs. This clonotype originated in a young woman in good health and CMV-seronegative. The chain uses TRBV9 and TRBJ2-5, with 9 bases identical to TRBD2. CDR3 bases: TGTGCCAGCAGCGTAGCGGGCGGGGGGGCCGGAGAGACCCAGTACTTC. This gives the protein CASSVAGGGAGETQYF. The full variable domain, completed using reference TRBV9 and TRBJ2-5, is DSGVTQTPKHLITATGQRVTLRCSPRSGDLSVYWYQQSLDQGLQFLIQYYNGEERAKGNILERFSAQQFPDLHSELNLSSLELGDSALYFCASSVAGGGAGETQYFGPGTRLLVL.